This record covers a single T cell receptor beta chain. Antigen specificity is unknown. Following extraction, RNA underwent reverse transcription to cDNA, which served as the sequencing template. Generated by immunoSEQ multiplex PCR, the TCRdb table keeps only in-frame clones and is missing some. The data show some 180,000 clones, more than 60% seen once. The data were obtained in a study of CD8+ T cells in alopecia areata. Across the study: Treated patients were dosed with oral tofacitinib, taking 5 to 10 mg twice daily.

Overall study results and limits: Sequencing of scalp samples also includes resident alphabeta T cells from normal skin.

Collected material from alopecia areata patients comprised lesional scalp punch biopsies and peripheral blood. Separation by sorting yielded CD4+ and CD8+ T cells from PBMCs. The input for sequencing was CD4+ T cells sorted from blood, taken at week 0. The receptor's source is a human donor with alopecia areata.

The chain's CDR3 is CSVEGTSLDEQYF. In nucleotides, the CDR3 is TGCAGCGTTGAGGGGACTAGCCTTGACGAGCAGTACTTC. The chain has TRBV29-1 and TRBJ2-7, with 9 bases aligning to TRBD2. Germline-derived CDR1 and CDR2 are SQVTM and ANQGSEA. The length of the CDR3 is 13 residues. Germline trimming cut 3 bases from V and 5 bases from J; bases unmatched to any gene: 5.